One sample yielded the 27 T cell receptor beta chains listed below, sequenced in a study of blood T cell repertoires in COVID-19. Sequencing used immunoSEQ multiplex PCR; TCRdb keeps in-frame clones, though not all of them. The sample yields around 31,000 clones, nearly 90% seen once. The sequencing input was peripheral blood. All receptors come from a man aged 80 or over with acute or convalescent COVID-19.

The chain employs TRBV12-5 and TRBJ2-1; D is possibly TRBD2 (6 bases). Trimming removed 5 bases from V and 7 bases from J, with 12 bases in between. CDR3 size: 13 residues. Germline V gives CDR1 LGHNT, CDR2 FRNRAP. The CDR3 DNA reads TGTGCTAGTGGTGCGCGGGAACGAAATGAGCAGTTCTTC. Encoded protein: CASGARERNEQFF. Complete variable domain (other parts from reference TRBV12-5 and TRBJ2-1): DARVTQTPRHKVTEMGQEVTMRCQPILGHNTVFWYRQTMMQGLELLAYFRNRAPLDDSGMPKDRFSAEMPDATLATLKIQPSEPRDSAVYFCASGARERNEQFFGPGTRLTVL.

The chain links TRBV5-1 to TRBJ1-2; 7 bases are shared with TRBD1. The ends lost 0 bases at V and 7 bases at J; junction bases unmatched: 3. The CDR3 is made up of 13 amino acids. CDR1 SGHRS and CDR2 YFSETQ come from the germline V gene. The chain's CDR3 is CASSLGQGSGYTF. CDR3 in DNA: TGCGCCAGCAGCTTGGGACAGGGTAGTGGCTACACCTTC.

This rearrangement joins TRBV6-5 to TRBJ1-3; 12 bases align to TRBD1. The CDR3 loop spans 14 amino acids. Germline trimming cut 6 bases from V and 6 bases from J; bases unmatched to any gene: 3. Per the germline V gene, CDR1 is MNHEY and CDR2 is SVGAGI. CDR3 sequence reads: CASSGTGGENTIYF. CDR3 bases: TGTGCCAGCAGCGGGACAGGGGGCGAAAACACCATATATTTT.

The genes are TRBV12-5 and TRBJ1-2; D is undetermined. Germline CDR1 and CDR2: LGHNT and FRNRAP. V gave up 6 bases and J gave up 5 bases, with 13 bases separating them. CDR3 size: 13 residues. CDR3 sequence (DNA): TGTGCTAGTGGCCGGTCTGCCGAATATGGCTACACCTTC. Its protein is CASGRSAEYGYTF. Together with reference TRBV12-5 and TRBJ1-2, the CDR3 gives the full variable domain: DARVTQTPRHKVTEMGQEVTMRCQPILGHNTVFWYRQTMMQGLELLAYFRNRAPLDDSGMPKDRFSAEMPDATLATLKIQPSEPRDSAVYFCASGRSAEYGYTFGSGTRLTVV.

The chain employs TRBV11-2 and TRBJ2-7; no firm D call. Per the germline V gene, CDR1 is SGHAT and CDR2 is FQNNGV. V dropped 1 base and J dropped 2 bases, with 9 bases sitting between them. The CDR3 runs to 14 residues. The CDR3 region has the DNA TGTGCCAGCAGCTTAGTCGGGTCCCCCTACGAGCAGTACTTC. Its protein is CASSLVGSPYEQYF.

As to this clone: A read error may produce the germline difference seen at one junction end. CDR3 residues: CASSLGVAGETREAQYF. DNA for the CDR3: TGTGCCAGCAGCTTGGGAGTAGCGGGAGAGACAAGAGAGGCCCAGTACTTC. J is TRBJ2-5 and V is TRBV5-4, with TRBD2 matching 9 bases. CDR3 length: 17 amino acids. Per germline, CDR1 SGHNT and CDR2 YYREEE (reference sequence).

This clone has just a few counts. V and J are TRBV5-6 and TRBJ1-3; TRBD1 agrees at 7 bases. The CDR3 length is 18 residues. V shed 3 bases and J 0 bases; nucleotides not matched to a gene: 12. Per germline, CDR1 SGHDT and CDR2 YYEEEE. The CDR3 coding sequence is TGTGCCAGCAGCTCGACCCGGGACAGATTTTTCTCTGGAAACACCATATATTTT. This gives the protein CASSSTRDRFFSGNTIYF.

The chain employs TRBV6-2 or TRBV6-3 and TRBJ2-3; 7 nucleotides match TRBD2. Germline CDR1 and CDR2: MNHEY and SVGEGT. Trimming removed 5 bases from V and 4 bases from J; junction bases left unmatched: 9. The CDR3 totals 15 residues. The CDR3 DNA reads as TGTGCCAGCAGTGGACGACGGGGGGAGGCAGATACGCAGTATTTT. Translation: CASSGRRGEADTQYF.

This clone has only one observation. The J gene is TRBJ2-3, the V gene TRBV7-9; a weak D match, TRBD2 (6 bases). The germline V gene has CDR1 SEHNR and CDR2 FQNEAQ (reference sequence). The CDR3 is made up of 13 amino acids. Trimming took off 4 bases at V and 5 bases at J, with 10 bases between the two ends. The CDR3 sequence: CASSSPGEDTQYF. The CDR3 DNA reads as TGTGCCAGCAGCTCCCCGGGAGAAGATACGCAGTATTTT.

The gene calls are TRBV5-6 and TRBJ2-1; TRBD1 matches at 10 bases. The germline V gene has CDR1 SGHDT and CDR2 YYEEEE. This CDR3 has 12 residues. Trimming removed 4 bases from V and 14 bases from J; junction bases left unmatched: 6. The CDR3 is CASSSPTGGKFF. In DNA form, the CDR3 reads TGTGCCAGCAGCAGTCCGACAGGGGGCAAGTTCTTC.

The chain recombines TRBV5-1 with TRBJ2-1; no firm D call. Trimming cost V 4 bases and J 6 bases, with 11 bases left between them. The length of the CDR3 is 13 residues. Germline V gene lookup returns CDR1 SGHRS and CDR2 YFSETQ. For the CDR3, the DNA is TGCGCCAGCAGCCCGGTGATCGGCAATGAGCAGTTCTTC. Encoded protein: CASSPVIGNEQFF.

V usage is TRBV2 and J usage is TRBJ2-7; TRBD1 is a possible D gene (5 bases). CDR1 and CDR2 (germline): SNHLY, FYNNEI. The V end was cut by 2 bases, the J end by 4 bases, with 12 bases between. The CDR3 has 14 amino acids. CDR3 DNA sequence: TGTGCCAGCAGTGAAAGTCATGGGGCGTACGAGCAGTACTTC. Protein product: CASSESHGAYEQYF. Based on the CDR3 plus reference TRBV2 and TRBJ2-7, the full variable domain is EPEVTQTPSHQVTQMGQEVILRCVPISNHLYFYWYRQILGQKVEFLVSFYNNEISEKSEIFDDQFSVERPDGSNFTLKIRSTKLEDSAMYFCASSESHGAYEQYFGPGTRLTVT.

This clone was recorded once. J is TRBJ1-1 and V is TRBV28; D is undetermined. Per the germline V gene, CDR1 is MDHEN and CDR2 is SYDVKM. The V end lost 6 bases, the J end lost 1 base, and 6 bases lay between the germline ends. The CDR3 loop spans 12 amino acids. CDR3 region: CASRTQNTEAFF. CDR3 nucleotide sequence: TGTGCCAGCAGAACTCAGAACACTGAAGCTTTCTTT.

This chain joins TRBV3-1 (or the pseudogene TRBV3-2) and TRBJ2-5; a possible D gene is TRBD1 (6 bases). The CDR3 is 15 residues long. Trimming left V 8 bases short and J 1 base short, with 17 bases between. Germline CDR1 LGHDT, CDR2 YNNKEL (reference sequence). The CDR3: CASRTERSLQETQYF. The CDR3 nucleotides are TGTGCCAGCCGGACAGAGCGGAGCCTCCAAGAGACCCAGTACTTC.

The chain combines TRBV6-5 with TRBJ2-5, with TRBD1 matching over 10 bases. CDR3 length equals 16 residues. V gave up 2 bases and J gave up 1 base; unmatched junction bases: 4. The germline gives CDR1 MNHEY, CDR2 SVGAGI. Here the CDR3 reads CASSYDGTGAQETQYF. As DNA, the CDR3 is TGTGCCAGCAGTTACGACGGGACAGGGGCCCAAGAGACCCAGTACTTC.

The gene calls are TRBV3-1 (or the pseudogene TRBV3-2) and TRBJ2-7, with 11 bases fitting TRBD2. In germline, CDR1 is LGHDT, CDR2 YNNKEL (reference sequence). This CDR3 has 15 residues. Germline trimming cut 4 bases from V and 4 bases from J; bases unmatched to any gene: 6. CDR3 DNA: TGTGCCAGCAGCCCCGGGACTAGCGGTCTATACGAGCAGTACTTC. Translated: CASSPGTSGLYEQYF.

V usage is TRBV30 and J usage is TRBJ1-2; D remains ambiguous. There are 16 residues in the CDR3. Germline CDR1 is GTSNPN and CDR2 is SVGIG (reference sequence). The ends were cut back, 0 bases at V and 5 bases at J, with 19 bases in the middle. The CDR3 bases are TGTGCCTGGAGTGTACCCGTAAGCGTTTTATCTTATGGCTACACCTTC. Translated, it gives CAWSVPVSVLSYGYTF.

The V and J genes are TRBV9 and TRBJ1-1, with D uncertain. CDR1 is SGDLS and CDR2 is YYNGEE in the germline V gene. The CDR3 sequence is 14 residues long. Trimming shortened V by 0 bases and J by 10 bases, and 16 bases separated the two germline ends. The CDR3 sequence: CASSVGSGRPGAFF. CDR3 coding DNA: TGTGCCAGCAGCGTAGGGTCCGGGAGACCTGGAGCTTTCTTT.

The gene calls are TRBV2 and TRBJ1-2; D ambiguous. Germline CDR1 reads SNHLY; CDR2 reads FYNNEI. The germline V and J ends were trimmed by 4 bases and 2 bases, with 5 bases remaining between them. The CDR3 has 12 amino acids. The CDR3 sequence: CASSAGNYGYTF. Here the CDR3 DNA reads TGTGCCAGCAGTGCGGGGAACTATGGCTACACCTTC.

V gene TRBV24-1 combines with J gene TRBJ2-1; 7 nucleotides line up with TRBD2. Trimming cost V 2 bases and J 10 bases; bases outside gene matches: 4. The germline gives CDR1 KGHDR, CDR2 SFDVKD. This CDR3 is 13 amino acids long. The CDR3 here is CATSDSETSEQFF. Here the CDR3 DNA reads TGTGCCACCAGTGATTCAGAGACTAGCGAGCAGTTCTTC.

The chain links TRBV5-1 to TRBJ1-4; a weak D match, TRBD1 (5 bases). Trimming pared 3 bases from V and 7 bases from J, leaving 13 bases between. The CDR3 totals 14 residues. Germline V gene lookup returns CDR1 SGHRS and CDR2 YFSETQ. The DNA for the CDR3 is TGCGCCAGCAGCTCCGGGCAGGGAGGTGAAAAACTGTTTTTT. It codes for CASSSGQGGEKLFF.

The CDR3 reads CATLGGKGYTF. In DNA, the CDR3 is TGTGCCACCCTGGGGGGAAAAGGCTACACCTTC. The chain employs TRBV24-1 and TRBJ1-2; D possibly corresponds to TRBD1 (5 bases). In germline, CDR1 is KGHDR, CDR2 SFDVKD. V dropped 9 bases and J dropped 8 bases, with 12 bases sitting between them. The CDR3 is made up of 11 amino acids.

The chain combines TRBV2 with TRBJ2-2, with 9 bases lining up with TRBD2. This CDR3 region has 17 residues. V gave up 3 bases and J gave up 7 bases; unmatched junction bases: 12. Germline lookup yields CDR1 SNHLY and CDR2 FYNNEI. The CDR3: CASSELVAGARHGELFF. The CDR3 DNA follows: TGTGCCAGCAGTGAGTTGGTAGCGGGAGCTAGACACGGGGAGCTGTTTTTT.

The chain links TRBV19 to TRBJ2-1; no firm D call. V was shortened by 4 bases and J by 6 bases, with 13 bases between the two germline ends. The germline V gene has CDR1 LNHDA and CDR2 SQIVND (reference sequence). The CDR3 runs to 14 residues. The CDR3 loop is CASSRSETGNEQFF. For the CDR3, the DNA is TGTGCCAGTAGTAGGTCGGAGACGGGCAATGAGCAGTTCTTC.

This chain uses TRBV18 with TRBJ2-2, with 8 positions matching TRBD2. Germline CDR1 reads KGHSH; CDR2 reads LQKENI. The length of the CDR3 is 18 residues. V lost 0 bases, J lost 5 bases, and 11 bases stayed unmatched. CDR3 loop: CASSPPAFRREATGELFF. CDR3 DNA: TGTGCCAGCTCACCACCGGCGTTTCGGCGGGAGGCTACCGGGGAGCTGTTTTTT.

The J gene is TRBJ1-2, the V gene TRBV28; possibly TRBD1 for D (5 bases). Trimming removed 6 bases from V and 8 bases from J, with 19 bases in between. Germline V gives CDR1 MDHEN, CDR2 SYDVKM. CDR3 length equals 14 residues. The CDR3 coding sequence is TGTGCCAGCAGAGGTTCTCAGGGTCCCCAAGGCTACACCTTC. It yields the protein CASRGSQGPQGYTF.

CDR3 in DNA: TGTGCCAGCAGTGGGCGGGACTTGGGGGAAAAACTGTTTTTT. Translation gives CASSGRDLGEKLFF. The rearrangement links TRBV2 to TRBJ1-4, with a weak D call TRBD1 (5 bases). CDR3 length equals 14 residues. Trimming pared 4 bases from V and 8 bases from J, leaving 14 bases between. Germline assignment: CDR1 SNHLY and CDR2 FYNNEI.